A single sample gave rise to the 11 T cell receptor beta chains below, sequenced in a study of CD8+CD57+ T cells in acquired aplastic anemia. CD8+CD57+ cell expansion had been shown by flow cytometry in patients chosen for sequencing. Genomic DNA constituted the template upon which TCR beta VDJ and CDR3 profiling was performed. MiXCR, run by TCRdb on the reads, gives a single entry per CDR3 protein. The sample has 180,000 or so distinct CDR3 sequences; around 60% are singletons. Sample: sorted CD4+, CD8+, or CD8+CD57+ T cells (not recorded which) from PBMCs. These TCRs come from a human donor with aplastic anemia.

This clonotype appeared many times. This chain uses TRBV19 with TRBJ1-1; tentative D call: TRBD1 (5 bases). Germline CDR1 is LNHDA and CDR2 is SQIVND (reference sequence). V lost 1 base, J lost 5 bases, and 8 bases lay in between. CDR3 length: 13 residues. This CDR3 is CASSIGGETEAFF. The CDR3 nucleotides read TGTGCCAGTAGTATAGGGGGCGAGACTGAAGCTTTCTTT.

Points on this clonotype: The germline gene is not matched at one end of the junction; a read error may be the cause. V gene TRBV7-2 combines with J gene TRBJ1-6; 10 positions agree with TRBD1. The CDR3 contains 14 residues. CDR1 and CDR2 (germline): SGHTA, FQGNSA. The CDR3 DNA reads as TGTGCCAGCAGGCGGGACAGGGGAGATTCACCCCCCCACTTT. Its protein is CASRRDRGDSPPHF.

The chain has TRBV2 and TRBJ2-7, with D unresolved. Germline V lookup: CDR1 SNHLY, CDR2 FYNNEI. The germline V and J ends were trimmed by 5 bases and 7 bases, with 15 bases remaining between them. This CDR3 has 13 residues. CDR3 loop: CASSTLQQGEQYF. DNA of the CDR3: TGTGCCAGCAGTACCCTCCAACAAGGAGAGCAGTACTTC.

This chain uses TRBV27 with TRBJ2-3; 10 nucleotides match TRBD2. V lost 2 bases, J lost 5 bases, and 4 bases stayed unmatched. Germline V gene sequence: CDR1 MNHEY, CDR2 SMNVEV (reference sequence). The CDR3 is 15 amino acids. The CDR3 here is CASSLGSGGIDTQYF. CDR3 bases: TGTGCCAGCAGTTTAGGTAGCGGGGGGATAGATACGCAGTATTTT.

In its sample, this clonotype was seen many times. The J gene is TRBJ2-7, the V gene TRBV27; tentatively, D is TRBD1 or TRBD2 (6 bases each). The V end was cut by 0 bases, the J end by 3 bases, with 12 bases between. CDR1 is MNHEY and CDR2 is SMNVEV in the germline V gene (reference sequence). CDR3 length: 15 amino acids. As DNA, the CDR3 is TGTGCCAGCAGTTTATCGAAACAGGGAGGCTACGAGCAGTACTTC. This encodes CASSLSKQGGYEQYF.

As to this clonotype: This may be a read error, as it is one base from a much larger clone. The CDR3 ends on some other residue instead of the conserved phenylalanine or tryptophan, so this is likely a read error. The chain couples TRBV2 to TRBJ2-7; 7 nucleotides agree with TRBD1. In germline, CDR1 is SNHLY, CDR2 FYNNEI. V shed 6 bases, J shed 0 bases, and the junction held 5 bases outside the gene matches. CDR3 size: 14 residues. CDR3 bases: TGTGCCAGCAGCATAGACAGGGACTCCTACGAGCAGTACCTC. Amino acid sequence: CASSIDRDSYEQYL.

This clonotype occurred many times. This chain links TRBV11-2 with TRBJ1-3; no clear D. CDR1 is SGHAT and CDR2 is FQNNGV in the germline V gene. V lost 1 base and J lost 1, with 11 bases in between. There are 16 residues in the CDR3. The CDR3 is CASSLVRVLSGNTIYF. In nucleotides, the CDR3 is TGTGCCAGCAGCTTAGTCCGGGTTCTGTCTGGAAACACCATATATTTT.

The gene calls are TRBV20-1 and TRBJ2-5; 8 bases fit TRBD1. Germline V gives CDR1 DFQATT, CDR2 SNEGSKA (reference sequence). Trimming cost V 4 bases and J 2 bases; bases outside gene matches: 6. The length of the CDR3 is 14 residues. CDR3 bases: TGCAGTGCTAATGTGGACAGGGCACAAGAGACCCAGTACTTC. Its protein product is CSANVDRAQETQYF.

This clonotype has at least ten counts. The chain couples TRBV6-1 to TRBJ1-6; D is ambiguous. The CDR3 contains 14 residues. The germline V and J ends were trimmed by 1 base and 10 bases, with 11 bases remaining between them. Germline CDR1 MNHNS, CDR2 SASEGT. The chain's CDR3 is CASSEVNDRSPLHF. The CDR3 nucleotides read TGTGCCAGCAGTGAAGTGAATGATCGGTCACCCCTCCACTTT.

As regards this clonotype: A junction boundary mismatches the germline segment, possibly from a read error. This chain uses TRBV6-7 with TRBJ2-4; D is tentatively TRBD1 or TRBD2 (6 bases each). TRBV6-7 is an open reading frame, and its role is uncertain. The CDR3 sequence is 17 residues long. This CDR3 reads CASSEADRGAAKNIQYW. The DNA of the CDR3 is TGTGCCAGCAGTGAAGCGGATAGGGGGGCAGCCAAAAACATTCAGTACTGG.

The J gene is TRBJ2-4, the V gene TRBV7-2, with 7 bases lining up with TRBD2. The germline V gene has CDR1 SGHTA and CDR2 FQGNSA. V trimming: 3 bases; J trimming: 6 bases; junction bases outside the gene matches: 5. This CDR3 contains 14 residues. The CDR3 DNA reads TGTGCCAGCAGCTTCGGGGGACTAACAAACATTCAGTACTTC. It translates to CASSFGGLTNIQYF.